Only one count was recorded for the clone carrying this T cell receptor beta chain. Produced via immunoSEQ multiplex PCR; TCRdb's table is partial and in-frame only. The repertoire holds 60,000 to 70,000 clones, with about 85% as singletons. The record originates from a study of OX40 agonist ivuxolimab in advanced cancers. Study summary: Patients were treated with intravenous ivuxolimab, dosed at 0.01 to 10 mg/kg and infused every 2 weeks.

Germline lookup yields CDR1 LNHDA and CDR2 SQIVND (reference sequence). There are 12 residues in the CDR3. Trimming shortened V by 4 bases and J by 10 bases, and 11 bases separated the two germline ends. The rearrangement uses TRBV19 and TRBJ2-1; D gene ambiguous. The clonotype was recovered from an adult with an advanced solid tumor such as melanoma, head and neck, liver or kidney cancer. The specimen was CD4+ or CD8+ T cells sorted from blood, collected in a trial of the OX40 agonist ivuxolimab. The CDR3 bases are TGTGCCAGTAGTACGGCTACCCACGAGCAGTTCTTC. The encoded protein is CASSTATHEQFF.